This T cell receptor (beta chain) was documented in a study of T cells expressing NK-cell markers. Study summary: Within the sequenced cohort of eight donors, seven exhibited HCMV seropositivity and one was seronegative.

For TCR beta, cDNA was produced by 5'RACE template switching with UMIs. TCRdb reprocessed the 5' RACE reads, with one entry per CDR3 protein and no DNA. This sample's clone table lists about 380,000 distinct CDR3 sequences. Concerning this clonotype itself: Its antigen is undetermined.

General study findings and limits: For a handful of donors, the dominant NKG2C+ clonotypes made up roughly 1.0-7.0% of their CD8+ T cells. Whether expanded NKG2C+ T cell clones recognized HCMV stayed uncertain.

This CDR3 is built from 15 residues. The V gene's germline CDR1 is MNHEY and CDR2 SMNVEV (reference sequence). Sequenced: blood T cells: a sorted CD56 or NKG2C T cell subset, CD4+ or CD8+ T cells, or bulk PBMC T cells (not recorded which). The rearrangement links TRBV27 to TRBJ2-7; TCRdb returns TRBD2, unconfirmable since there is no DNA. This TCR was recovered from a man between 18 and 69 years old in good health. This CDR3 is CASSHGLGRSYEQYF.